This is a list of T cell receptor beta chains from one sample in a study of CD8+CD57+ T cells in acquired aplastic anemia. MiXCR, run by TCRdb on the reads, gives a single entry per CDR3 protein. The table shows over 100,000 distinct CDR3 sequences, with approximately 41% occurring only once. Input material: sorted CD4+, CD8+, or CD8+CD57+ T cells (not recorded which) from PBMCs. All receptors derive from a human donor in good health, serving as a control. The CDR3 runs from the conserved cysteine through the conserved F or W. A D gene is named only where the DNA matches it firmly. Size tells how often a clone was seen (once, few, many) or the class of an expanded clone, and some rows leave it out.

TRBJ2-3 | NA | NA | TRBV5-1 | CASSSGPLARGSDTQYF | TGCGCCAGCAGCTCGGGGCCTCTAGCGAGGGGGAGTGATACGCAGTATTTT
TRBJ2-3 | few | NA | TRBV27 | CASSFVEQDTQYF | TGTGCCAGCAGTTTTGTGGAACAGGATACGCAGTATTTT
TRBJ1-1 | many | TRBD1 | TRBV19 | CASSKSGGMNTEAFF | TGTGCCAGTAGTAAATCAGGGGGTATGAACACTGAAGCTTTCTTT
TRBJ1-5 | NA | NA | TRBV4-1 | CASSQVGVGPRGQPQHF | TGCGCCAGCAGCCAAGTCGGGGTTGGGCCGAGGGGTCAGCCCCAGCATTTT
TRBJ2-7 | many | NA | TRBV5-5 | CASSLIQSSYEQYF | TGTGCCAGCAGCTTGATACAGAGCTCCTACGAGCAGTACTTC
TRBJ2-7 | many | NA | TRBV20-1 | CSAGGLASPYEQYF | TGCAGTGCTGGGGGGTTGGCTTCCCCCTACGAGCAGTACTTC
TRBJ2-7 | NA | NA | TRBV4-1 | CASSQDSRGSREQYF | TGCGCCAGCAGCCAAGATAGTCGGGGGTCACGGGAGCAGTACTTC
TRBJ1-1 | many | NA | TRBV20-1 | CSNLLSTEAFF | TGCAGTAACCTCTTGAGCACTGAAGCTTTCTTT
TRBJ1-1 | NA | NA | TRBV4-1 | CASSLQVTMENTEAFF | TGCGCCAGCAGCTTACAGGTTACTATGGAGAACACTGAAGCTTTCTTT
TRBJ2-5 | many | TRBD2 | TRBV9 | CASSVATSGQETQYF | TGTGCCAGCAGCGTAGCTACTAGCGGACAAGAGACCCAGTACTTC
TRBJ2-1 | many | NA | TRBV9 | CASSDVSYNEQFF | TGTGCCAGCAGCGACGTCTCCTACAATGAGCAGTTCTTC
TRBJ1-1 | few | NA | TRBV30 | CAWILLYTRAFF | TGTGCCTGGATTCTATTATACACAAGAGCTTTCTTT
TRBJ2-1 | many | NA | TRBV29-1 | CSVEDNAGYGEQFF | TGCAGCGTTGAAGATAACGCGGGTTATGGTGAGCAGTTCTTC
TRBJ2-1 | many | NA | TRBV5-1 | CASSLGRSSYNEQFF | TGCGCCAGCAGCTTGGGGAGGAGCTCCTACAATGAGCAGTTCTTC
TRBJ1-1 | NA | TRBD1 | TRBV7-2 | CASSPGWTGEAFF | TGTGCCAGCAGCCCAGGGTGGACAGGTGAAGCTTTCTTT
TRBJ2-7 | many | TRBD2 | TRBV5-1 | CASSLVRGDEQYF | TGCGCCAGCAGCTTGGTACGGGGGGACGAGCAGTACTTC
TRBJ2-3 | many | NA | TRBV29-1 | CSVPGANTDTQYF | TGCAGCGTCCCCGGGGCAAACACAGATACGCAGTATTTT
TRBJ1-2 | NA | NA | TRBV19 | CASSISRDYGYTF | TGTGCCAGTAGTATAAGCAGGGACTATGGCTACACCTTC
TRBJ1-2 | many | NA | TRBV3-1 | CASSPTTGIYGYTF | TGTGCCAGCAGCCCCACGACAGGCATCTATGGCTACACCTTC
TRBJ2-7 | NA | NA | TRBV9 | CASSVGGSQPLEQYF | TGTGCCAGCAGCGTAGGTGGGAGCCAACCGCTCGAGCAGTACTTC
TRBJ2-3 | many | NA | TRBV24-1 | CAAAAAADTQYF | TGTGCCGCCGCAGCGGCGGCGGATACGCAGTATTTT
TRBJ1-1 | NA | NA | TRBV20-1 | CSATQEASLPLNTEAFF | TGCAGTGCAACCCAAGAGGCGTCTCTTCCTTTGAACACTGAAGCTTTCTTT
TRBJ1-2 | NA | NA | TRBV9 | CASSVGTAGYTF | TGTGCCAGCAGCGTCGGGACTGCTGGCTACACCTTC
TRBJ2-5 | NA | TRBD1 | TRBV20-1 | CSARRTGAETQYF | TGCAGTGCTAGGAGGACAGGGGCGGAGACCCAGTACTTC
TRBJ1-1 | NA | NA | TRBV10-3 | CAISDEMNTEAFF | TGTGCCATCAGTGACGAGATGAACACTGAAGCTTTCTTT
TRBJ2-5 | once | NA | TRBV7-6 | CASTPGGGQQKTQYF | TGTGCCAGCACCCCAGGGGGGGGGCAGCAAAAGACCCAGTACTTC
TRBJ2-5 | NA | TRBD1 | TRBV7-2 | CASSKDRGRETQYF | TGTGCCAGCAGCAAAGACAGGGGGCGGGAGACCCAGTACTTC
TRBJ2-3 | NA | TRBD1 | TRBV9 | CASSVQGADTQYF | TGTGCCAGCAGCGTCCAGGGGGCGGATACGCAGTATTTT
TRBJ1-2 | many | NA | TRBV10-3 | CAISEVRDGYTF | TGTGCCATCAGTGAGGTGCGGGATGGCTACACCTTC
TRBJ1-1 | NA | NA | TRBV4-3 | CASSQDLGKNTEAFF | TGCGCCAGCAGCCAAGATCTGGGAAAAAACACTGAAGCTTTCTTT
TRBJ1-3 | NA | NA | TRBV24-1 | CATSDLILAGNTIYF | TGTGCCACCAGTGATTTGATACTCGCTGGAAACACCATATATTTT
TRBJ2-7 | NA | NA | TRBV15 | CATSSGVTSYEQYF | TGTGCCACCAGCAGTGGTGTCACCTCCTACGAGCAGTACTTC
TRBJ2-7 | many | TRBD2 | TRBV30 | CAWTPLVTSGTREQYF | TGTGCCTGGACCCCCCTGGTCACTAGCGGGACCCGCGAGCAGTACTTC
TRBJ2-1 | NA | NA | TRBV24-1 | CATSDSQGKRGSYNEQFF | TGTGCCACCAGTGATTCGCAGGGGAAGCGGGGCTCCTACAATGAGCAGTTCTTC
TRBJ2-3 | few | NA | TRBV6-2/TRBV6-3 | CASSYPWWGGRVDTQYF | TGTGCCAGCAGTTACCCTTGGTGGGGGGGCAGGGTAGATACGCAGTATTTT
TRBJ2-1 | NA | NA | TRBV13 | CASSRAPLASSTYNEQFF | TGTGCCAGCAGCCGGGCCCCCTTAGCGTCCAGCACCTACAATGAGCAGTTCTTC
TRBJ1-1 | NA | NA | TRBV15 | CATSRVRYDGRTEAFF | TGTGCCACCAGCAGGGTACGGTACGACGGGAGGACTGAAGCTTTCTTT
TRBJ2-1 | many | NA | TRBV12-3/TRBV12-4 | CASSVLLASHEQFF | TGTGCCAGCAGTGTCCTCTTAGCGTCCCATGAGCAGTTCTTC
TRBJ2-5 | few | TRBD1 | TRBV28 | CASSSAGQGGQETQYF | TGTGCCAGCAGTTCCGCGGGACAGGGGGGGCAAGAGACCCAGTACTTC
TRBJ1-2 | NA | NA | TRBV20-1 | CSASETGTYGYTF | TGCAGTGCTAGTGAGACAGGTACCTATGGCTACACCTTC
TRBJ1-4 | NA | TRBD1 | TRBV19 | CASSSTGSTNEKLFF | TGTGCCAGTAGTTCGACAGGGTCTACTAATGAAAAACTGTTTTTT
TRBJ2-1 | NA | TRBD1 | TRBV5-6 | CASSSPGQGNYNEQFF | TGTGCCAGCAGCTCCCCAGGACAGGGTAATTACAATGAGCAGTTCTTC
TRBJ1-5 | many | TRBD1 | TRBV7-2 | CASSLGSRGHQPQHF | TGTGCCAGCAGCTTAGGTTCCAGGGGGCACCAGCCCCAGCATTTT
TRBJ1-5 | many | NA | TRBV12-3/TRBV12-4 | CASSRDRSNQPQHF | TGTGCCAGCAGCCGAGACAGGAGCAATCAGCCCCAGCATTTT
TRBJ2-1 | NA | NA | TRBV10-3 | CAIRQGGRNEQFF | TGTGCCATCAGACAGGGGGGGAGAAATGAGCAGTTCTTC
TRBJ2-6 | NA | NA | TRBV18 | CASSRSGDGANVLTF | TGTGCCAGCTCACGGTCCGGGGACGGGGCCAACGTCCTGACTTTC
TRBJ2-3 | many | TRBD2 | TRBV10-1 | CASSGPLRGERSTDTQYF | TGCGCCAGCAGTGGTCCCTTGCGGGGGGAACGGAGCACAGATACGCAGTATTTT
TRBJ2-5 | few | TRBD2 | TRBV24-1 | CATSGTDGGRPSETQYF | TGTGCCACCAGTGGGACGGATGGCGGGAGGCCGTCAGAGACCCAGTACTTC
TRBJ1-6 | many | NA | TRBV3-1 | CASSQDSDNSPLHF | TGTGCCAGCAGCCAAGATTCCGATAATTCACCCCTCCACTTT
TRBJ2-7 | many | NA | TRBV6-1 | CASTRGPTSYEQYF | TGTGCCAGCACACGGGGGCCAACCTCCTACGAGCAGTACTTC